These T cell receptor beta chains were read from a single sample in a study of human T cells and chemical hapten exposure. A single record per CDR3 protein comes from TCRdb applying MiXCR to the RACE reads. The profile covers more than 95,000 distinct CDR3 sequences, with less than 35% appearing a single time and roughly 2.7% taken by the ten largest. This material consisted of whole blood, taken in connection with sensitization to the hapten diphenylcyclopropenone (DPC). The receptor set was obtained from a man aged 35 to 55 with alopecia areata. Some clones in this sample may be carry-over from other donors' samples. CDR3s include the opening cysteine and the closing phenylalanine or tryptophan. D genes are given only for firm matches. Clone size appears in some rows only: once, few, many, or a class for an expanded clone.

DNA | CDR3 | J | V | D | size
TGTGCCAGCAGTACTCACCCGGGGGGGGCGCCTAACTTTGGCGACAATGAGCAGTTCTTC | CASSTHPGGAPNFGDNEQFF | TRBJ2-1 | TRBV12-3/TRBV12-4 | TRBD2 | .
TGCAGCGTTGAAGGACCGGGATACAACTATGGCTACACCTTC | CSVEGPGYNYGYTF | TRBJ1-2 | TRBV29-1 | . | .
TGTGCCAGCAGCTTCGACCCAGCGGGAGGGTTAACTGAGCAGTTCTTC | CASSFDPAGGLTEQFF | TRBJ2-1 | TRBV7-6 | TRBD2 | .
TGTGCCAGCAGCTCCCGGGCGTACTACGAGCAGTACTTC | CASSSRAYYEQYF | TRBJ2-7 | TRBV7-8 | . | few
TGTGCCAGCAGCTCACGGACTAGCGGCCGCAGAGATACGCAGTATTTT | CASSSRTSGRRDTQYF | TRBJ2-3 | TRBV7-3 | TRBD2 | few
TGCAGTGCTAGTATCACAGATACGCAGTATTTT | CSASITDTQYF | TRBJ2-3 | TRBV20-1 | . | few
TGCAGCGTCGACAGCTACAGCACAGATACGCAGTATTTT | CSVDSYSTDTQYF | TRBJ2-3 | TRBV29-1 | . | few
TGCGCCAGCAGCTTAGACACCGGGGAGCTGTTTTTT | CASSLDTGELFF | TRBJ2-2 | TRBV5-1 | . | few
TGTGCCAGCAGCTTAACTAGCGGGGGGTACAATGAGCAGTTCTTC | CASSLTSGGYNEQFF | TRBJ2-1 | TRBV7-2 | TRBD2 | .
TGCAGCGTTGGGTCTCGGACTAGCGGGTTCCCAGGGGCTTCGCAGTACTTC | CSVGSRTSGFPGASQYF | TRBJ2-4 | TRBV29-1 | TRBD2 | .
TGCAGCGTTGCCAGCAGGGGGCTCACCGGGGAGCTGTTTTTT | CSVASRGLTGELFF | TRBJ2-2 | TRBV29-1 | TRBD1 | few
TGTGCCAGCAAGGGGATGGGTGCTGTCACAGATACGCAGTATTTT | CASKGMGAVTDTQYF | TRBJ2-3 | TRBV27 | . | few
TGTGCCAGCAGTTCTCACCTTGGGCAGGGGGCCAATGAGCAGTTCTTC | CASSSHLGQGANEQFF | TRBJ2-1 | TRBV6-2/TRBV6-3 | TRBD1 | .
TGCAGTGCTAGCTTGGGTGTTAATTCACCCCTCCACTTT | CSASLGVNSPLHF | TRBJ1-6 | TRBV20-1 | . | few
TGTGCCAGCAGCCAAGATTTAAGCTCCTACAATGAGCAGTTCTTC | CASSQDLSSYNEQFF | TRBJ2-1 | TRBV3-1 | . | few
TGTGCCAGCAGTGATGGTGACTCTGGGGCCAACGTCCTGACTTTC | CASSDGDSGANVLTF | TRBJ2-6 | TRBV2 | . | few
TGCAGCGTTGCCCCACAGGGTGTCAGGGAGCTGTTTTTT | CSVAPQGVRELFF | TRBJ2-2 | TRBV29-1 | . | few
TGTGCCAGCAGTGCCTTGACAGGGAGCCTAATAATGAACACTGAAGCTTTCTTT | CASSALTGSLIMNTEAFF | TRBJ1-1 | TRBV12-3/TRBV12-4 | TRBD1 | .
TGTGCCAGCACCACTGGTGGTCAGGGAGAAGGCTACACCTTC | CASTTGGQGEGYTF | TRBJ1-2 | TRBV28 | . | .
TGCAGCGTTGAAATCACTCAAGAGACCCAGTACTTC | CSVEITQETQYF | TRBJ2-5 | TRBV29-1 | . | few
TGCAGTGCTAGGCGGGGGGCGGGAGCAGATACGCAGTATTTT | CSARRGAGADTQYF | TRBJ2-3 | TRBV20-1 | TRBD2 | .
TGTGCCAGCAGTTACAATCCAGGGTCTAGCGGGGCGAACAATGAGCAGTTCTTC | CASSYNPGSSGANNEQFF | TRBJ2-1 | TRBV6-5 | TRBD2 | few
TGCAGTGCTAGTTCTCCAGCGGGCCTCAGAGAGACCCAGTACTTC | CSASSPAGLRETQYF | TRBJ2-5 | TRBV20-1 | . | .
TGTGCCCAGAATCGGGCTGGCAATCAGCCCCAGCATTTT | CAQNRAGNQPQHF | TRBJ1-5 | TRBV27 | . | few
TGCAGCTTTACCAAACTAGACTACGAGCAGTACTTC | CSFTKLDYEQYF | TRBJ2-7 | TRBV20-1 | . | once
TGTGCCAGCAGCTTAGCTCCTAGTAGCAATCAGCCCCAGCATTTT | CASSLAPSSNQPQHF | TRBJ1-5 | TRBV7-2 | . | few
TGTGCCAGCAGCCAAGGACAGGGGGCAGTCGAGACCCAGTACTTC | CASSQGQGAVETQYF | TRBJ2-5 | TRBV3-2 | . | few
TGCAGCGTGGTAGGGGACCTCCTTAGCTACAATGAGCAGTTCTTC | CSVVGDLLSYNEQFF | TRBJ2-1 | TRBV29-1 | . | .
TGTGCCAGCAGTCAGACAGGGGGCCCGGACACCATATATTTT | CASSQTGGPDTIYF | TRBJ1-3 | TRBV4-2 | TRBD1 | .
TGTGCTAGCAGCTTAGGGGAGACAGGGACTACTGAGCAGTTCTTC | CASSLGETGTTEQFF | TRBJ2-1 | TRBV7-7 | . | few
TGTGCCAGCAGCCGAGTCGGGTCCGATCAGCCCCAGCATTTT | CASSRVGSDQPQHF | TRBJ1-5 | TRBV9 | . | .
TGTGCCAGCAGTTACCAAAGGCCCTACGAGCAGTACTTC | CASSYQRPYEQYF | TRBJ2-7 | TRBV27 | . | .
TGTGCCAGCAGCCCCCGGGACAGGGGTTATGTTGAGCAGTTCTTC | CASSPRDRGYVEQFF | TRBJ2-1 | TRBV12-3/TRBV12-4 | TRBD1 | few
TGTGCCAGCAGCGTACAAGTCAGGGACGAAAAACTGTTTTTT | CASSVQVRDEKLFF | TRBJ1-4 | TRBV9 | . | few
TGTGCCAGCAGCCCGGGACTAGCGGAGGGGGTGAATGAGCAGTTCTTC | CASSPGLAEGVNEQFF | TRBJ2-1 | TRBV3-1 | TRBD2 | .
TGTGCCAGCAGCTTAAACACAGGTCTTCAGCCCCAGCATTTT | CASSLNTGLQPQHF | TRBJ1-5 | TRBV7-2 | . | few
TGTGCCAGCAGCCTACGCGTTGGGAACGTCCCAAATGAGCAGTTCTTC | CASSLRVGNVPNEQFF | TRBJ2-1 | TRBV7-9 | . | many
TGTGCCAGCAGCTTAAGTGTCGGACTAAACGAACATACGCAGTATTTT | CASSLSVGLNEHTQYF | TRBJ2-3 | TRBV7-3 | . | .
TGTGCCAGCAGCTTCCAGACAGTAAATTCACCCCTCCACTTT | CASSFQTVNSPLHF | TRBJ1-6 | TRBV7-2 | . | .
TGCAGTGCTAGGACCAAGGGACTAGCGCGTTACAATGAGCAGTTCTTC | CSARTKGLARYNEQFF | TRBJ2-1 | TRBV20-1 | TRBD2 | few
TGCGCCAGCAGCTTAGATCCGGGTCTATCGAACACTGAAGCTTTCTTT | CASSLDPGLSNTEAFF | TRBJ1-1 | TRBV5-1 | . | few
TGTGCCAGCAGTTACTCGTCCTCTGGGGCCAACGTCCTGACTTTC | CASSYSSSGANVLTF | TRBJ2-6 | TRBV6-2/TRBV6-3 | . | few
TGTGCCAGCAGCCCTCGGACAGGGGACAATGAGCAGTTCTTC | CASSPRTGDNEQFF | TRBJ2-1 | TRBV12-3/TRBV12-4 | TRBD1 | .
TGTGCCAGCAGATTAGGGACCGGGGCCAACGTCCTGACTTTC | CASRLGTGANVLTF | TRBJ2-6 | TRBV7-9 | . | few
TGTGCCACCAGTGACTTGGGAAAAGCGGGAGCGGGGAATGAGCAGTTCTTC | CATSDLGKAGAGNEQFF | TRBJ2-1 | TRBV24-1 | TRBD2 | few
TGTGCCAGCAGCCCCCGACAGGGCACAGATACGCAGTATTTT | CASSPRQGTDTQYF | TRBJ2-3 | TRBV7-2 | . | few
TGCAGTGCTAGTCGGGCGGGAGACGCTGGGGCCAACGTCCTGACTTTC | CSASRAGDAGANVLTF | TRBJ2-6 | TRBV20-1 | TRBD2 | few
TGTGCCAGCAGCCGGTGGTCGGCGGCAGGGCCCTATGGCTACACCTTC | CASSRWSAAGPYGYTF | TRBJ1-2 | TRBV6-2/TRBV6-3 | . | .
TGTGCCAGCAGCCGCCGGGGTAGCCCTGGGAGGGTCTACGAGCAGTACTTC | CASSRRGSPGRVYEQYF | TRBJ2-7 | TRBV3-1 | TRBD2 | .
TGCGCCAGCAGCTTGGATGCCGGGGTAAGCGGGGCCAACGTCCTGACTTTC | CASSLDAGVSGANVLTF | TRBJ2-6 | TRBV5-1 | . | .
TGCGGGGGGGCAGCGGGTTACACCGGGGAGCTGTTTTTT | CGGAAGYTGELFF | TRBJ2-2 | TRBV29-1 | . | .
TGTGCCAGCAGCCCACGGGTGGAAGAGACCCAGTACTTC | CASSPRVEETQYF | TRBJ2-5 | TRBV7-2 | . | .
TGTGCCAGTAGTATGAGTAGGGAGGATGAGCAGTTCTTC | CASSMSREDEQFF | TRBJ2-1 | TRBV19 | . | few
TGTGCCATCAGTGACAAGACAAGTGAGACTAGCGGGAGGCCTATCGGGACAGATACGCAGTATTTT | CAISDKTSETSGRPIGTDTQYF | TRBJ2-3 | TRBV10-3 | TRBD2 | .
TGCGCCAGCAGCCAAGTGACAGTTCGTGGCGAGCAGTACTTC | CASSQVTVRGEQYF | TRBJ2-7 | TRBV4-3 | . | once
TGTGCCAGCAGTTACTCGCGGGCTAGCGGGATGGAGCAGTACTTC | CASSYSRASGMEQYF | TRBJ2-7 | TRBV6-2/TRBV6-3 | TRBD2 | .
TGTGCCAGCTCACCACCGGACAGGGACCAAGAGACCCAGTACTTC | CASSPPDRDQETQYF | TRBJ2-5 | TRBV18 | TRBD1 | .
TGTGCCAGCAGCCTCCGGACGGATTCACCCCTCCACTTT | CASSLRTDSPLHF | TRBJ1-6 | TRBV14 | . | few
TGTGCCAGCGGGAACACAGCGGGATCCTACAATGAGCAGTTCTTC | CASGNTAGSYNEQFF | TRBJ2-1 | TRBV12-3/TRBV12-4 | TRBD2 | few